A single sample is the source of the 9 T cell receptor beta chains below, sequenced in a study of blood T cell repertoires in COVID-19. Generated by immunoSEQ multiplex PCR, the TCRdb table keeps only in-frame clones and is missing some. Among some 90,000 clones listed, approximately 86% were seen once. The material sequenced was peripheral blood. Every receptor here comes from a woman older than 75 with acute or convalescent COVID-19.

This clone has just one count. The chain joins TRBV2 to TRBJ2-7; D may be TRBD2 (5 bases). Trimming stripped 7 bases from V and 1 base from J, with 14 bases between. CDR3 length: 14 residues. The germline CDR1 and CDR2 sequences are SNHLY and FYNNEI. The CDR3 reads CASNIRDISYEQYF. In DNA form, the CDR3 reads TGTGCCAGCAACATCCGGGATATTTCCTACGAGCAGTACTTC.

The gene calls are TRBV2 and TRBJ2-5; no reliable D call. The CDR3 length is 11 residues. The germline V gene encodes CDR1 SNHLY and CDR2 FYNNEI. V was pared by 5 bases and J by 4 bases, with 5 bases between. In DNA, the CDR3 is TGTGCCAGCAGTCTTTTAGAGACCCAGTACTTC. This sequence encodes CASSLLETQYF.

This chain joins TRBV19 and TRBJ2-3; TRBD1 matches at 10 bases. Per the germline V gene, CDR1 is LNHDA and CDR2 is SQIVND (reference sequence). J gave up 5 bases and V 3 bases, and 5 bases lay outside the gene matches. The CDR3 has 15 amino acids. The CDR3 sequence: CASSIPGQGRDTQYF. The CDR3 coding sequence is TGTGCCAGTAGTATTCCGGGACAGGGGAGAGATACGCAGTATTTT.

DNA of the CDR3: TGTGCCAGTAGTATAGGATCAGGGCAGGGGGAGACCCAGTACTTC. Amino acid sequence: CASSIGSGQGETQYF. The V and J genes are TRBV19 and TRBJ2-5, with D perhaps matching TRBD1 (6 bases). This CDR3 has 15 amino acids. Looked up from germline, CDR1 is LNHDA and CDR2 is SQIVND (reference sequence). V was trimmed by 1 base and J by 5 bases, leaving 14 bases between them.

The chain recombines TRBV19 with TRBJ1-4, with 7 bases identical to TRBD1. The V gene end was trimmed by 7 bases and the J gene end by 8 bases; junction bases not matched to a gene: 10. The CDR3 runs 14 residues. Germline assignment: CDR1 LNHDA and CDR2 SQIVND (reference sequence). The CDR3 is CASTNRGMEEKLFF. The CDR3 DNA follows: TGTGCCAGTACCAACAGGGGAATGGAAGAAAAACTGTTTTTT.

The chain has TRBV28 and TRBJ1-2, with 10 bases fitting TRBD1. The V gene end was trimmed by 6 bases and the J gene end by 8 bases; junction bases not matched to a gene: 12. The CDR3 spans 15 residues. Germline values: CDR1 MDHEN, CDR2 SYDVKM. The CDR3 sequence is CASSSDRRTGGGYTF. The CDR3 DNA is TGTGCCAGCAGCTCGGATCGCCGGACAGGGGGGGGCTACACCTTC.

The rearrangement uses TRBV18 and TRBJ1-6; 8 bases agree with TRBD1. This CDR3 comprises 15 residues. CDR1 and CDR2 from the germline V gene are KGHSH and LQKENI. J was trimmed by 9 bases and V by 6 bases; bases with no gene match: 10. CDR3 coding DNA: TGTGCCAGCTCCCCGCAGGGGGCCCTTTTTTCACCCCTCCACTTT. Protein sequence: CASSPQGALFSPLHF.

The CDR3 nucleotides read TGTGCCAGCAGATCAGGGAACTACGAGCAGTACTTC. It yields the protein CASRSGNYEQYF. The chain recombines TRBV12-3 or TRBV12-4 with TRBJ2-7; D might be TRBD1 (5 bases). The CDR3 length is 12 residues. V was pared by 6 bases and J by 3 bases, with 9 bases between.

The chain is built from TRBV6-2 or TRBV6-3 and TRBJ2-5; possible D gene TRBD1, 5 bases. CDR3 length: 16 amino acids. In germline, CDR1 is MNHEY, CDR2 SVGEGT. Trimming took 6 bases from V and 1 from J, leaving 18 bases between them. CDR3 residues: CASSSPRTHSQETQYF. In DNA form, the CDR3 reads TGTGCCAGCAGCTCTCCCCGGACACACTCCCAAGAGACCCAGTACTTC.